These 30 T cell receptor beta chains were sequenced from one sample in a study of T cells in Graves' hyperthyroidism and ophthalmopathy. Using RNA transcripts as the source, TCR beta CDR3 regions were amplified. RT-PCR in the first round (using the HTBI primer set) targeted the TCR CDR3. TCRdb reprocessed the multiplex PCR reads via MiXCR and lists one record per CDR3 protein. The top ten hold roughly 7% of the sample, which has approximately 600,000 distinct CDR3 sequences, 14% seen once. The source material was blood. The receptors derive from a woman under 30 with Graves' ophthalmopathy.

This clonotype has a count of ten or more. The DNA of the CDR3 is TGTGCCAGCAGTGACTACGGGACAGGGTCCTACGAGCAGTACTTC. It specifies CASSDYGTGSYEQYF. The chain has TRBV12-3 or TRBV12-4 and TRBJ2-7; 9 positions match TRBD1. V was clipped by 5 bases and J by 1 base; unmatched bases: 6. The CDR3 length is 15 residues.

In this sample, this clonotype turned up many times. This chain joins TRBV10-3 and TRBJ2-6; D unclear. Trimming left V 8 bases short and J 0 bases short, with 5 bases between. Germline lookup yields CDR1 ENHRY and CDR2 SYGVKD. CDR3 length: 13 residues. CDR3 residues: CAILSSGANVLTF. The CDR3 coding sequence is TGTGCCATCCTTAGCTCTGGGGCCAACGTCCTGACTTTC.

This clonotype was detected ten times or more. The CDR3 is CASSLLGQGAGGYTF. CDR3 in DNA: TGTGCCAGCAGTTTACTGGGACAGGGGGCCGGAGGCTACACCTTC. The chain has TRBV27 and TRBJ1-2; the match to TRBD1 covers 12 bases. This CDR3 is 15 amino acids long. Trimming removed 2 bases from V and 8 bases from J; junction bases left unmatched: 6. The V gene's germline CDR1 is MNHEY and CDR2 SMNVEV (reference sequence).

The rearrangement uses TRBV7-9 and TRBJ2-3; TRBD2 aligns across 12 bases. CDR3 size: 17 residues. J was trimmed by 2 bases and V by 1 base; bases with no gene match: 4. Germline-derived CDR1 and CDR2 are SEHNR and FQNEAQ (reference sequence). The CDR3 region is CASSLVSSGRATDTQYF. The CDR3, as DNA: TGTGCCAGCAGCTTAGTGTCTAGCGGGAGGGCCACAGATACGCAGTATTTT. Drawing the rest from reference TRBV7-9 and TRBJ2-3, the complete variable domain is DTGVSQNPRHKITKRGQNVTFRCDPISEHNRLYWYRQTLGQGPEFLTYFQNEAQLEKSRLLSDRFSAERPKGSFSTLEIQRTEQGDSAMYLCASSLVSSGRATDTQYFGPGTRLTVL.

The chain carries TRBV19 and TRBJ2-7; D not resolved. The CDR3 totals 14 residues. Germline V gene lookup returns CDR1 LNHDA and CDR2 SQIVND (reference sequence). Trimming removed 2 bases at V and 0 bases at J, with 8 bases between. The CDR3 DNA reads as TGTGCCAGTAGTATACTAGGGAACTCCTACGAGCAGTACTTC. The encoded protein is CASSILGNSYEQYF.

This clonotype showed up many times. V gene TRBV7-9 combines with J gene TRBJ1-1; D gene ambiguous. Germline assignment: CDR1 SEHNR and CDR2 FQNEAQ (reference sequence). CDR3 length: 12 residues. The germline V and J ends were trimmed by 3 bases and 4 bases, with 6 bases remaining between them. The CDR3 sequence: CASSFWGTEAFF. The CDR3 nucleotides read TGTGCCAGCAGCTTTTGGGGCACTGAAGCTTTCTTT.

In this sample, this clonotype turned up a few times. This rearrangement joins TRBV5-6 to TRBJ2-5; TRBD2 matches 8 bases. J was trimmed by 4 bases and V by 2 bases; bases with no gene match: 13. The CDR3 extends over 17 amino acids. Looked up from germline, CDR1 is SGHDT and CDR2 is YYEEEE. The CDR3 DNA follows: TGTGCCAGCAGCTTCTTAGGCGCGGGGGGTGCCGCAGAGACCCAGTACTTC. As protein: CASSFLGAGGAAETQYF.

CDR3 bases: TGCAGTGCTAGAGTGTGGGGACTAGCGGGAGCTAATGAGCAGTTCTTC. As protein: CSARVWGLAGANEQFF. V and J are TRBV20-1 and TRBJ2-1, with 14 bases fitting TRBD2. The J segment lost 7 bases and the V segment lost 1 base, leaving 6 bases of the junction unmatched. Per the germline V gene, CDR1 is DFQATT and CDR2 is SNEGSKA (reference sequence). This CDR3 comprises 16 residues.

The V and J genes are TRBV3-1 and TRBJ2-7; 8 bases are a match to TRBD2. The V gene's germline CDR1 is LGHDT and CDR2 YNNKEL (reference sequence). V was clipped by 4 bases and J by 3 bases; unmatched bases: 8. The CDR3 has 15 amino acids. CDR3 DNA sequence: TGTGCCAGCAGCCCCGGGGGGGGACCGGACTACGAGCAGTACTTC. Residues: CASSPGGGPDYEQYF.

In the case of this clonotype: This may come from a read error, since a much larger clone is one base off. This chain joins TRBV6-9 and TRBJ1-1, with D perhaps TRBD1 (6 bases). The germline V gene encodes CDR1 MNHGY and CDR2 SVAAGI. V lost 3 bases and J 0 bases, leaving 11 bases between the germline ends. The CDR3 length is 15 residues. The chain's CDR3 is CASSYRGGLNTEAFF. In DNA, the CDR3 is TGTGCCAGCAGTTACAGGGGAGGTCTGAACACTGAAGCTTTCTTT.

This clonotype was observed many times. The rearrangement joins TRBV28 to TRBJ1-1; D uncertain. This CDR3 comprises 12 residues. Germline CDR1 MDHEN, CDR2 SYDVKM. V was shortened by 5 bases and J by 4 bases, with 8 bases between the two germline ends. DNA for the CDR3: TGTGCCAGCAGTACCCCGACCACTGAAGCTTTCTTT. This sequence encodes CASSTPTTEAFF.

This rearrangement joins TRBV6-4 to TRBJ2-1; D not certain. V dropped 0 bases and J dropped 6 bases, with 9 bases sitting between them. Germline CDR1 and CDR2: MRHNA and SNTAGT. This CDR3 spans 14 amino acids. CDR3 coding DNA: TGTGCCAGCAGTGACTCGATGGCGATCAATGAGCAGTTCTTC. Its translation: CASSDSMAINEQFF.

The sample holds many counts of this clonotype. The chain recombines TRBV28 with TRBJ1-5, with a weak D call TRBD1 (6 bases). Trimming stripped 6 bases from V and 4 bases from J, with 19 bases between. CDR1 MDHEN and CDR2 SYDVKM come from the germline V gene. CDR3 length: 16 residues. CDR3 amino acids: CASSPGGSSWNQPQHF. The CDR3 DNA follows: TGTGCCAGCAGCCCTGGGGGCAGCTCATGGAATCAGCCCCAGCATTTT.

Concerning this clonotype: This may come from a read error, since a much larger clone is one base off. The rearrangement joins TRBV6-2 or TRBV6-3 to TRBJ1-4; D not certain. Germline-derived CDR1 and CDR2 are MNHEY and SVGEGT. This CDR3 comprises 12 residues. The CDR3 loop reads CTSSPGREKLFF. The CDR3 DNA follows: TGTACCAGCAGCCCTGGTCGGGAAAAACTGTTTTTT.

The table lists this clonotype with a few counts. The chain employs TRBV4-1 and TRBJ2-2; D unresolved. This CDR3 region has 15 residues. Between the trimmed V and J ends, which lost 5 bases and 1 base, there was a span of 11 bases. CDR1 is MGHRA, CDR2 YSYEKL, per germline. CDR3 region: CASSTRTVNTGELFF. CDR3 DNA sequence: TGCGCCAGCAGCACCCGGACGGTGAACACCGGGGAGCTGTTTTTT.

There are many counts of this clonotype. The chain is built from TRBV6-1 and TRBJ2-3; D is uncertain. V lost 10 bases and J 0 bases, leaving 23 bases between the germline ends. The CDR3 runs to 17 residues. Per germline, CDR1 MNHNS and CDR2 SASEGT. The DNA of the CDR3 is TGTGCCATCAGCCCTAAAGAGGTCAGACTCAGCACAGATACGCAGTATTTT. Protein: CAISPKEVRLSTDTQYF.

This clonotype has only a few counts. Since a much larger clone is just one base distant, this may be a read error. This CDR3 reads CASSLPTGVNYGYTF. The CDR3 region has the DNA TGTGCCAGCAGTCTCCCGACAGGGGTAAATTATGGCTACACCTTC. V and J are TRBV28 and TRBJ1-2; 8 nucleotides line up with TRBD1. The CDR3 sequence is 15 residues long. From germline, CDR1 is MDHEN and CDR2 SYDVKM. V was pared by 5 bases and J by 5 bases, with 10 bases of the junction left unmatched.

This clonotype was picked up a small number of times. V usage is TRBV20-1 and J usage is TRBJ2-1; 9 nucleotides match TRBD1. CDR1 DFQATT and CDR2 SNEGSKA come from the germline V gene (reference sequence). The CDR3 consists of 15 residues. V lost 0 bases, J lost 7 bases, and 7 bases stayed unmatched. The CDR3 sequence is CSARDPGQGVNEQFF. The DNA for the CDR3 is TGCAGTGCTAGAGATCCGGGACAGGGTGTAAATGAGCAGTTCTTC.

There are many counts of this clonotype. The chain employs TRBV18 and TRBJ1-1; D is perhaps TRBD1 (5 bases). V was clipped by 2 bases and J by 3 bases, with 7 bases between them. Germline CDR1 is KGHSH and CDR2 is LQKENI. This CDR3 spans 13 amino acids. The CDR3 DNA reads TGTGCCAGCTCACCAGTGGGGGACACTGAAGCTTTCTTT. Translating gives CASSPVGDTEAFF.

This clonotype occurred many times. The chain is built from TRBV11-3 and TRBJ1-1, with D possibly TRBD1 on 5 matching bases. CDR3 length: 16 residues. Germline lookup yields CDR1 SGHNT and CDR2 YENEEA. Trimming left V 5 bases short and J 4 bases short, with 20 bases between. This CDR3 is CASSPREGRVSTEAFF. Written as DNA, the CDR3 is TGTGCCAGCAGCCCCCGGGAGGGGCGGGTCAGCACTGAAGCTTTCTTT.

This clonotype has ten or more counts. The chain joins TRBV6-6 to TRBJ2-2; 14 bases fit TRBD2. The length of the CDR3 is 16 residues. The V and J ends lost 0 bases and 7 bases, in that order; junction bases with no gene match: 1. The germline CDR1 and CDR2 sequences are MNHNY and SVGAGI (reference sequence). CDR3 in amino acids: CASSYSGTSGSGELFF. The CDR3 region has the DNA TGTGCCAGCAGTTACTCCGGGACTAGCGGGAGCGGGGAGCTGTTTTTT.

This clonotype was picked up many times. The gene calls are TRBV7-9 and TRBJ2-7, with 9 bases lining up with TRBD2. Looked up from germline, CDR1 is SEHNR and CDR2 is FQNEAQ (reference sequence). CDR3 length: 14 amino acids. With 3 bases clipped from V and 2 bases from J, the junction kept 2 bases outside the gene matches. The CDR3 sequence: CASSFASGTYEQYF. In DNA, the CDR3 is TGTGCCAGCAGCTTTGCTAGCGGGACCTACGAGCAGTACTTC. Complete variable domain (other parts from reference TRBV7-9 and TRBJ2-7): DTGVSQNPRHKITKRGQNVTFRCDPISEHNRLYWYRQTLGQGPEFLTYFQNEAQLEKSRLLSDRFSAERPKGSFSTLEIQRTEQGDSAMYLCASSFASGTYEQYFGPGTRLTVT.

This clonotype was seen repeatedly, ten times or more. V and J are TRBV28 and TRBJ1-5; 8 positions agree with TRBD1. This CDR3 spans 16 amino acids. The germline CDR1 and CDR2 sequences are MDHEN and SYDVKM. V trimming: 6 bases; J trimming: 5 bases; junction bases outside the gene matches: 12. The CDR3 reads CASRSRAWTGHQPQHF. For the CDR3, the DNA is TGTGCCAGCAGGTCGAGGGCGTGGACAGGGCATCAGCCCCAGCATTTT.

This clonotype was seen many times. The rearrangement links TRBV7-9 to TRBJ1-1, with D unresolved. The CDR3 has 12 residues. CDR1 and CDR2 from the germline V gene are SEHNR and FQNEAQ (reference sequence). The V and J ends lost 3 bases and 7 bases respectively, with 9 bases between them. The CDR3 nucleotides are TGTGCCAGCAGCTTTAGGATGGGTGAAGCTTTCTTT. It is translated as CASSFRMGEAFF.

This clonotype was seen only a few times. The chain combines TRBV20-1 with TRBJ2-2; 11 positions match TRBD1. V lost 5 bases and J lost 1; bases outside the gene matches: 3. Germline CDR1 and CDR2: DFQATT and SNEGSKA (reference sequence). This CDR3 spans 15 amino acids. The chain's CDR3 is CSARGTGGNTGELFF. The CDR3 DNA is TGCAGTGCTCGGGGGACAGGGGGGAACACCGGGGAGCTGTTTTTT.

This clonotype has ten or more counts. The gene calls are TRBV18 and TRBJ1-1, with a tentative D call TRBD1 (5 bases). The CDR3 extends over 13 amino acids. Looked up from germline, CDR1 is KGHSH and CDR2 is LQKENI. The V and J ends lost 11 bases and 0 bases respectively, with 13 bases between them. The CDR3 loop reads CAGRVSVNTEAFF. In DNA form, the CDR3 reads TGTGCCGGCAGGGTGTCGGTGAACACTGAAGCTTTCTTT.

This clonotype was recorded at least ten times. This chain uses TRBV20-1 with TRBJ2-1; TRBD2 aligns across 7 bases. CDR1 is DFQATT and CDR2 is SNEGSKA in the germline V gene (reference sequence). After removal of 1 base from V and 2 bases from J, the junction contained 8 bases not matched to a gene. This CDR3 is built from 16 residues. CDR3 bases: TGCAGTGCTAGAGTACTGGCGGGGGTGACCTACAATGAGCAGTTCTTC. Translated, it gives CSARVLAGVTYNEQFF.

This clonotype was counted ten times or more. The V gene is TRBV28, the J gene TRBJ1-1, with TRBD1 as a possible D gene (6 bases). Trimming took 4 bases from V and 1 from J, leaving 13 bases between them. This CDR3 comprises 15 residues. Germline V gene sequence: CDR1 MDHEN, CDR2 SYDVKM. CDR3 sequence: CASSSGAGANTEAFF. The CDR3 DNA reads TGTGCCAGCAGTTCGGGGGCAGGGGCGAACACTGAAGCTTTCTTT.

This rearrangement joins TRBV4-3 to TRBJ2-5; 11 bases are shared with TRBD2. The CDR3 runs to 18 residues. Trimming removed 0 bases from V and 6 bases from J; junction bases left unmatched: 12. Germline V gives CDR1 LGHNA, CDR2 YSLEER. CDR3 nucleotide sequence: TGCGCCAGCAGCCAAGATTTACTAGCGGGAGACATGATACAGACCCAGTACTTC. Translation: CASSQDLLAGDMIQTQYF.

Note on this clonotype: This may come from a read error, since a much larger clone is one base off. The V and J genes are TRBV2 and TRBJ2-1, with D possibly being TRBD2 (6 bases). The CDR3 has 15 amino acids. The germline V and J ends were trimmed by 5 bases and 9 bases, with 20 bases remaining between them. Germline values: CDR1 SNHLY, CDR2 FYNNEI. CDR3 amino acids: CASSLPGTLGGEQFF. The CDR3 nucleotides are TGTGCCAGCAGTCTCCCCGGGACTCTCGGGGGTGAGCAGTTCTTC.